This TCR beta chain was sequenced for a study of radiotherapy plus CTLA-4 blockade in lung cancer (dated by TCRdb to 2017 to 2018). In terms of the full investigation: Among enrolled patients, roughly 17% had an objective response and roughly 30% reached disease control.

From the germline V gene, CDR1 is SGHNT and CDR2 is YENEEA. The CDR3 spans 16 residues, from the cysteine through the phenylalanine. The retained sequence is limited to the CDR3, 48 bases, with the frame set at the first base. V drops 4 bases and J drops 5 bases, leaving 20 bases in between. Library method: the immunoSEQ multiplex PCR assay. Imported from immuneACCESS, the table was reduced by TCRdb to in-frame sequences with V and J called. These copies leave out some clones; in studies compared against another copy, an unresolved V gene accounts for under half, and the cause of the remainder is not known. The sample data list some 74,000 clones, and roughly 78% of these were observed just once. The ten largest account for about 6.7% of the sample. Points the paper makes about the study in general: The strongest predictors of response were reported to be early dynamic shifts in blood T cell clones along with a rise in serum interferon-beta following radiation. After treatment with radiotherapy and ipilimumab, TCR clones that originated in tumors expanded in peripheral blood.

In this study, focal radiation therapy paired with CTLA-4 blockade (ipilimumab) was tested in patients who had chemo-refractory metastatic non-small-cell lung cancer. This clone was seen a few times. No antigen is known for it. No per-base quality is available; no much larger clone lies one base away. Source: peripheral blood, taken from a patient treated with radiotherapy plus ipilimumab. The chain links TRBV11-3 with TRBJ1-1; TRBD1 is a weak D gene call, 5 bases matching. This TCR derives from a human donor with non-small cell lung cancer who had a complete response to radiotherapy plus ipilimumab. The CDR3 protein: CASSSPPGTRRTEAFF. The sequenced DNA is TGTGCCAGCAGCTCCCCCCCCGGGACGCGGAGGACTGAAGCTTTCTTT.